A selection of T cell receptor beta chains follows, all from one sample in a study of T cell repertoires in cytomegalovirus infection. Antigen specificity for these receptors is unknown. MiXCR, applied by TCRdb to the reads, yields one record per CDR3 protein. Among fewer than 900,000 distinct CDR3 sequences listed, 25% to 35% were seen once. The sample in question was cultured CD8+ T cells from PBMCs, obtained from culture after CMV antigen stimulation. These receptors all come from a human donor in good health (CMV status not recorded). Some clones in this sample may be carry-over from other donors' samples. CDR3s include the opening cysteine and the closing phenylalanine or tryptophan. The D gene is left open where the match is weak. Size is omitted from some rows. Given values are once, few, many or a class for expanded clones.

J: TRBJ1-1
size: few
V: TRBV6-5
D: .
DNA: TGTGCCAGCAGTTACTCCTGGGGGGGGTCGGACACTGAAGCTTTCTTT
CDR3: CASSYSWGGSDTEAFF

J: TRBJ1-4
size: once
V: TRBV5-5
D: .
DNA: TGTGCCAGCAGCTTGAGGTACTCCGTACCCCAGGAAAAACTGTTTTTT
CDR3: CASSLRYSVPQEKLFF

J: TRBJ2-3
size: .
V: TRBV5-5
D: .
DNA: TGTGCCAGCAGCTTGGCCGGTCAGGATACGCAGTATTTT
CDR3: CASSLAGQDTQYF

J: TRBJ1-3
size: many
V: TRBV6-5
D: TRBD1
DNA: TGTGCCAGCAGTCCCGGGACAGGGTCGGGAAACACCATATATTTT
CDR3: CASSPGTGSGNTIYF

J: TRBJ2-1
size: .
V: TRBV6-5
D: TRBD1
DNA: TGTGCCAGCAGTTACTCGATTACTGGGACAGGGGGAAGGGATGAGCAGTTCTTC
CDR3: CASSYSITGTGGRDEQFF

J: TRBJ2-1
size: .
V: TRBV5-1
D: .
DNA: TGCGCCAGCAGACCAAACCTGGGACGGAACAATGAGCAGTTCTTC
CDR3: CASRPNLGRNNEQFF

J: TRBJ2-7
size: many
V: TRBV19
D: .
DNA: TGTGCCAGTGGTGACGGGGGCCCCTACGAGCAGTACTTC
CDR3: CASGDGGPYEQYF

J: TRBJ1-6
size: few
V: TRBV27
D: .
DNA: TGTGCCAGCAGTTCCTTGGCGGGGGAGGATTCACCCCTCCACTTT
CDR3: CASSSLAGEDSPLHF

J: TRBJ2-3
size: .
V: TRBV5-3
D: .
DNA: TGTGCCAGCAGCTTGGAATGGCGTCCCGATACGCAGTATTTT
CDR3: CASSLEWRPDTQYF

J: TRBJ2-3
size: .
V: TRBV20-1
D: TRBD2
DNA: TGCAGTGCAGGACTAGCGGTTAGTGGAGATACGCAGTATTTT
CDR3: CSAGLAVSGDTQYF

J: TRBJ2-1
size: .
V: TRBV7-2
D: TRBD2
DNA: TGTGCCAGCAGCTTAAATGGGGGGGGATTATACAATGAGCAGTTCTTC
CDR3: CASSLNGGGLYNEQFF

J: TRBJ2-5
size: .
V: TRBV11-2
D: .
DNA: TGTGCCAGCAGCCCCTGGAGTAGGACGACCCAAGAGACCCAGTACTTC
CDR3: CASSPWSRTTQETQYF

J: TRBJ2-3
size: many
V: TRBV6-2/TRBV6-3
D: TRBD2
DNA: TGTGCCAGCAGTAGCGGGGGGGCCACAGATACGCAGTATTTT
CDR3: CASSSGGATDTQYF

J: TRBJ1-5
size: .
V: TRBV6-2/TRBV6-3
D: TRBD1
DNA: TGTGCCAGCAGTTACCCCACATTGAGGGGGCCCCAATATGGCAATCAGCCCCAGCATTTT
CDR3: CASSYPTLRGPQYGNQPQHF

J: TRBJ1-1
size: few
V: TRBV6-1
D: .
DNA: TGTGCCAGCAGTGAGGGGGGGGGGTTCACTGAAGCTTTCTTT
CDR3: CASSEGGGFTEAFF

J: TRBJ2-1
size: few
V: TRBV10-3
D: .
DNA: TGTGCCATCAGTGGGCGCAGGCAGAGCTCCTACAATGAGCAGTTCTTC
CDR3: CAISGRRQSSYNEQFF

J: TRBJ1-1
size: few
V: TRBV11-2
D: TRBD1
DNA: TGTGCCAGCAGCCGTTGGACCAAACAGGGGACGATGAACACTGAAGCTTTCTTT
CDR3: CASSRWTKQGTMNTEAFF

J: TRBJ1-2
size: .
V: TRBV6-6
D: .
DNA: TGTGCCAGCAGTTACTTAGCGTCCGAAGATGGCTACACCTTC
CDR3: CASSYLASEDGYTF

J: TRBJ2-2
size: .
V: TRBV19
D: .
DNA: TGTGCCAGTATCAATTGGTTGGCCACCGGGGAGCTGTTTTTT
CDR3: CASINWLATGELFF

J: TRBJ2-5
size: .
V: TRBV6-6
D: TRBD1
DNA: TGTGCCAGCAGTTCACCCCAGGGGGCCGGGGAGACCCAGTACTTC
CDR3: CASSSPQGAGETQYF

J: TRBJ2-5
size: many
V: TRBV7-8
D: TRBD2
DNA: TGTGCCAGCAGCTTAGCCTCGGGGGGAGGCCTCATTCAAGAGACCCAGTACTTC
CDR3: CASSLASGGGLIQETQYF

J: TRBJ2-3
size: .
V: TRBV2
D: TRBD1
DNA: TGTGCCAGCAGGGGAGCGGACAGGCGATCCTACTTCACAGATACGCAGTATTTT
CDR3: CASRGADRRSYFTDTQYF

J: TRBJ2-6
size: few
V: TRBV6-6
D: .
DNA: TGTGCCAGCGCAGGGGGAGGAGGCCTCTCTGGGGCCAACGTCCTGACTTTC
CDR3: CASAGGGGLSGANVLTF

J: TRBJ1-1
size: .
V: TRBV25-1
D: .
DNA: TGTGCCAGCAGTGAAAGAAGAAAGGGCAGAGAAAAAGCTTTCTTT
CDR3: CASSERRKGREKAFF

J: TRBJ2-1
size: .
V: TRBV7-9
D: .
DNA: TGTGCCAGCAGCTTATTCGGGACTTACAATGAGCAGTTCTTC
CDR3: CASSLFGTYNEQFF

J: TRBJ2-7
size: .
V: TRBV7-9
D: TRBD1
DNA: TGTGCCAGCAGCTTAGCTGGGACAGGGCTCTACGAGCAGTACTTC
CDR3: CASSLAGTGLYEQYF

J: TRBJ2-1
size: many
V: TRBV7-9
D: TRBD1
DNA: TGTGCCAGCAGCTCGGGACAGGGGGCAAATGAGCAGTTCTTC
CDR3: CASSSGQGANEQFF

J: TRBJ1-5
size: .
V: TRBV11-2
D: .
DNA: TGTGCCAGCAGCTTAGACAGGGTGAGCAATCAGCCCCAGCATTTT
CDR3: CASSLDRVSNQPQHF

J: TRBJ2-1
size: .
V: TRBV7-9
D: TRBD2
DNA: TGTGCCAGCAGCACTAAGCGGGGGCCCTGGGATGAGCAGTTCTTC
CDR3: CASSTKRGPWDEQFF

J: TRBJ2-5
size: few
V: TRBV4-3
D: TRBD2
DNA: TGCGCCAGCAGCCACAGACTAGCGGGAGTCCAAGAGACCCAGTACTTC
CDR3: CASSHRLAGVQETQYF

J: TRBJ2-5
size: many
V: TRBV7-6
D: TRBD1
DNA: TGTGCCAGCAGCTTAGCAGGGGGCGGTCAAGAGACCCAGTACTTC
CDR3: CASSLAGGGQETQYF

J: TRBJ2-6
size: .
V: TRBV6-1
D: .
DNA: TGTGCCAGCAGTGAAGGGGCAGCCTCTGGGGCCAACGTCCTGACTTTC
CDR3: CASSEGAASGANVLTF

J: TRBJ1-4
size: many
V: TRBV7-9
D: .
DNA: TGTGCCAGCAGCTTATCCCACGTTCCGAATGGTAATGAAAAACTGTTTTTT
CDR3: CASSLSHVPNGNEKLFF

J: TRBJ1-1
size: .
V: TRBV19
D: .
DNA: TGTGCCAGTAGTACCCTTCGTGCTGAAGCTTTCTTT
CDR3: CASSTLRAEAFF

J: TRBJ1-5
size: .
V: TRBV6-6
D: .
DNA: TGTGCCAGCACCGACCTCCTCGGAGGGAGCAATCAGCCCCAGCATTTT
CDR3: CASTDLLGGSNQPQHF

J: TRBJ1-2
size: .
V: TRBV29-1
D: .
DNA: TGCAGCGTCCCAGACGGAAACTATGGCTACACCTTC
CDR3: CSVPDGNYGYTF

J: TRBJ2-7
size: few
V: TRBV7-8
D: TRBD2
DNA: TGTGCCAGCAGCTTAGAACTAGCGGGGGCCACCTACGAGCAGTACTTC
CDR3: CASSLELAGATYEQYF

J: TRBJ2-1
size: .
V: TRBV12-3/TRBV12-4
D: .
DNA: TGTGCCAGCAGTGATGCCCCACGGAGCTCCTACAATGAGCAGTTCTTC
CDR3: CASSDAPRSSYNEQFF

J: TRBJ1-2
size: .
V: TRBV24-1
D: .
DNA: TGTGCCACCAGTGGTGAAGCAGGCTATGGCTACACCTTC
CDR3: CATSGEAGYGYTF

J: TRBJ1-5
size: few
V: TRBV28
D: .
DNA: TGTGCCAGCAGTCCTTGGGGGCTCAATCAGCCCCAGCATTTT
CDR3: CASSPWGLNQPQHF

J: TRBJ2-3
size: few
V: TRBV12-3/TRBV12-4
D: .
DNA: TGTGCCAGCAGTTTCTCGGCCTGGGGAGATACGCAGTATTTT
CDR3: CASSFSAWGDTQYF

J: TRBJ2-1
size: .
V: TRBV19
D: .
DNA: TGTGCCAGTAGTAAAAGTGGCAATGAGCAGTTCTTC
CDR3: CASSKSGNEQFF

J: TRBJ1-2
size: .
V: TRBV27
D: .
DNA: TGTGCCAGCAGTTTCCGTAGGGGCAGTTCCTTTGGCTACACCTTC
CDR3: CASSFRRGSSFGYTF

J: TRBJ2-2
size: .
V: TRBV7-8
D: TRBD2
DNA: TGTGCCAGCAGCTTGATTAGCGGGGGGGCGAACACCGGGGAGCTGTTTTTT
CDR3: CASSLISGGANTGELFF

J: TRBJ2-3
size: .
V: TRBV7-9
D: TRBD1
DNA: TGTGCCAGCAGCAGCCGGGACAGGGTGGCAGATACGCAGTATTTT
CDR3: CASSSRDRVADTQYF

J: TRBJ2-6
size: .
V: TRBV6-2/TRBV6-3
D: .
DNA: TGTGCCAGCACCAAAAGACCCGGGACCAACGTCCTGACTTTC
CDR3: CASTKRPGTNVLTF

J: TRBJ1-4
size: .
V: TRBV25-1
D: .
DNA: TGTGCCAGCAGTGAATATTTTCCGGGACCCCTTGCAACTAATGAAAAACTGTTTTTT
CDR3: CASSEYFPGPLATNEKLFF

J: TRBJ1-4
size: few
V: TRBV4-1
D: TRBD1
DNA: TGCGCCAGCAGCCAAGTTGACAGGGGCCTTGGTGAAAAACTGTTTTTT
CDR3: CASSQVDRGLGEKLFF

J: TRBJ1-1
size: .
V: TRBV7-8
D: .
DNA: TGTGCCAGCAGCCCCTTACGGGGGCCCACTGAAGCTTTCTTT
CDR3: CASSPLRGPTEAFF

J: TRBJ2-5
size: many
V: TRBV7-8
D: .
DNA: TGTGCCAGCAGTTCCACCCCCGGGGCCATGGGGGAGACCCAGTACTTC
CDR3: CASSSTPGAMGETQYF

J: TRBJ1-5
size: .
V: TRBV7-8
D: .
DNA: TGTGCCAGCAGCCCCACCAGGGGTAATCAGCCCCAGCATTTT
CDR3: CASSPTRGNQPQHF

J: TRBJ1-2
size: few
V: TRBV29-1
D: .
DNA: TGCAGCGTTGAAGATGAGGTTCTCCGGACACGAGCTAACTATGGCTACACCTTC
CDR3: CSVEDEVLRTRANYGYTF

J: TRBJ1-3
size: .
V: TRBV13
D: .
DNA: TGTGCCAGCAGCGCAGGCCTCCAAGAACCTGGAAACACCATATATTTT
CDR3: CASSAGLQEPGNTIYF